This TCR beta chain was documented in a study of cytomegalovirus exposure and HLA in healthy donors (dated by TCRdb to about 2017). Turning to the overall study: According to a later analysis, the approximately 120 validation repertoires were produced on the same platform as the approximately 610 repertoires of the first cohort. The study aimed to test whether cataloging public T cell receptors could reveal signatures of past pathogen exposure. Besides the first cohort of 666 subjects, a separate validation cohort made up of 90 to 150 different subjects was used. To predict cytomegalovirus infection status, the study combined high-throughput TCR immunosequencing, statistical association of individual TCRs with disease status, and machine learning. On the study overall, not on this receptor specifically: The classifier was reported to diagnose cytomegalovirus status with high specificity and sensitivity in both the original and validation cohorts. Most TCR sequences were seen in very few donors, while some public TCRs were found in many individuals. A later analysis lacked HLA typing for the validation cohort, so it scored co-occurrence in that cohort across all 110 or so repertoires. It was suggested by the authors that the approach could potentially be generalized to other disease states and immunological phenotypes. A later analysis found that TCRs clustered in the first cohort also tended to co-occur in the approximately 120 validation repertoires, with 94% of cluster scores above 0. The study listed around 160 TCR beta chains as associated with cytomegalovirus. In vitro tests confirmed that a few of the cytomegalovirus-associated TCR beta chains recognize cytomegalovirus antigens.

The library was generated by the immunoSEQ multiplex PCR assay. The authors processed their data as follows. A statistical classification framework was built for diagnosing cytomegalovirus status from the catalog of TCR beta chain sequences. What TCRdb holds here is the immuneACCESS table cut down to in-frame rearrangements. Part of the clones is not present; checked against another copy, under half of the missing clones reflect an unresolved V gene, and the others are unexplained. That table furnishes V, J and clone size, whereas the DNA furnished D and trimming. For this sample the table gives about 220,000 clones, of which 75% to 95% were detected only once. The ten largest account for 1% to 1.2% of the sample. This clone occurred once. There is no known antigen for this receptor. Base-call qualities are not available, and no considerably larger clone is one nucleotide away. Separate from the roughly 650-subject first cohort, the validation cohort of 90 to 150 subjects was the group to which the donors belonged.

This TCR was sampled from a woman aged 18-30 years in good health and CMV-seronegative. Input material: PBMCs.

The DNA sequence is given as TGTGCCAGCAGTTTAACGGTGGCCGGGGGGGAGACCCAGTACTTC. Its translation is CASSLTVAGGETQYF. Rearrangement joined TRBV28 to TRBJ2-5; 7 central nucleotides agree with TRBD2. From its cysteine to its phenylalanine, the CDR3 spans 15 amino acids. Left in the record is the CDR3 DNA by itself, 45 bases read in frame from the first base. For this chain, trimming is 2 bases at the V end and 5 bases at the J end, and the number of junction bases without a gene match is 8. The germline V gene gives CDR1 as MDHEN and CDR2 as SYDVKM.